The clone carrying this T cell receptor beta chain was recorded at least ten times. The antigen is undetermined. TRB was amplified from about 260-540 ng of blood genomic DNA. This sample was taken from a study of T and B cells in COVID-19 patients. Study at large: Critical illness requiring mechanical ventilation or extracorporeal membrane oxygenation affected about 65% of the 20 active-infection patients. Comorbidities linked to unfavorable COVID-19 outcome were present in about 90% of the 20 active-infection patients. Study-wide results and caveats: Few blood samples existed from mildly ill patients during symptoms or early in severe cases. Clonality of TRB repertoires was high in active COVID-19; recovery brought above-healthy diversity and richness.

The germline gives CDR1 LNHNV, CDR2 YYDKDF (reference sequence). V was clipped by 3 bases and J by 1 base; unmatched bases: 1. The CDR3 has 15 residues. BIOMED2 TRB-A/B primer pools were used in multiplex TRB PCR. MiXCR was run by TCRdb on the multiplex PCR reads, yielding one entry per CDR3 protein. The sample lists some 14,000 distinct CDR3 sequences; under 30% were seen once. V is TRBV15 and J is TRBJ2-4; 9 nucleotides agree with TRBD2. This receptor was identified in a human donor who had recovered from COVID-19. The sample was blood. The CDR3 DNA reads as TGTGCCACCAGCAGGGCGGGAGGGGCCAAAAACATTCAGTACTTC. Protein sequence: CATSRAGGAKNIQYF.